This passage covers 5 T cell receptor beta chains from one sample sequenced in a study of regulatory T cells in long-lasting Graves disease. Time point defined: newly diagnosed GD, antithyroid drugs for less than 3 months. Following extraction of RNA from PBMCs, that RNA was used to make the TCR library. According to the study, TCR beta libraries were built with iRepertoire HTBI primers and CDR3-region Arm-PCR. From the multiplex PCR reads, TCRdb called clonotypes with MiXCR, one entry per CDR3 protein. Among about 470,000 distinct CDR3 sequences listed, approximately 15% were seen once. The same specimen was also included in a second study, on T cells in Graves' hyperthyroidism and ophthalmopathy.

Sequenced material: peripheral blood mononuclear cells (PBMCs), taken at new diagnosis, from a patient treated with antithyroid drugs. These receptors all stem from a woman in her twenties or thirties with Graves disease.

This clonotype was detected ten times or more. V usage is TRBV14 and J usage is TRBJ2-1; 7 bases fit TRBD2. The CDR3 extends over 12 amino acids. The ends lost 8 bases at V and 10 bases at J; junction bases unmatched: 8. Per germline, CDR1 SGHDN and CDR2 FVKESK. CDR3 nucleotides: TGTGCCAGCGGGGCTAGCGGAGGGGAGCAGTTCTTC. Its translation: CASGASGGEQFF.

This clonotype was recorded once. This chain joins TRBV7-3 and TRBJ2-6; 8 nucleotides align to TRBD1. Germline CDR1 and CDR2: SGHTA and FQGTGA. The junction had 17 bases not matched to a gene; V was cut back by 1 base and J by 0 bases. This CDR3 comprises 22 residues. CDR3 amino acids: CASSLRGPDRAARISGANVLTF. In DNA form, the CDR3 reads TGTGCCAGCAGCTTAAGGGGCCCGGACAGGGCGGCTAGGATCTCTGGGGCCAACGTCCTGACTTTC.

The table lists this clonotype with a few counts. The rearrangement links TRBV28 to TRBJ1-6, with D possibly being TRBD1 (6 bases). Germline CDR1 MDHEN, CDR2 SYDVKM. V was pared by 5 bases and J by 15 bases, with 14 bases between. The CDR3 has 12 amino acids. The CDR3 sequence: CASSAGHSVLHF. The CDR3 region has the DNA TGTGCCAGCAGTGCGGGACATTCGGTCCTCCACTTT.

This rearrangement joins TRBV6-1 to TRBJ2-6; 7 bases match TRBD2. CDR3 length equals 15 residues. Germline values: CDR1 MNHNS, CDR2 SASEGT. V lost 8 bases and J lost 2; bases outside the gene matches: 6. The DNA for the CDR3 is TGTGCCAGCGGGGGGAGCGGGGCTGGGGCCAACGTCCTGACTTTC. It is translated as CASGGSGAGANVLTF.

This clonotype was seen at least ten times. The chain employs TRBV11-2 and TRBJ1-5; no clear D gene. The CDR3 spans 14 residues. V lost 0 bases and J lost 4, with 7 bases in between. In germline, CDR1 is SGHAT, CDR2 FQNNGV. The CDR3 sequence is CASSLEDGNQPQHF. CDR3 bases: TGTGCCAGCAGCTTAGAGGACGGAAATCAGCCCCAGCATTTT.